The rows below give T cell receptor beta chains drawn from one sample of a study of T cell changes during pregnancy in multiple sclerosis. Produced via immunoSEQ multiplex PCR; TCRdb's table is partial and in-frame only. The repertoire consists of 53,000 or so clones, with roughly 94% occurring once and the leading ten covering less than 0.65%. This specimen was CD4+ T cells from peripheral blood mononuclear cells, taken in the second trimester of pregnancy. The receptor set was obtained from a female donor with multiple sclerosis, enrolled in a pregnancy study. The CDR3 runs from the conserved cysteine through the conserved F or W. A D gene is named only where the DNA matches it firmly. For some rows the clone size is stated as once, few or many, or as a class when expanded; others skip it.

CASSAYRDHEQYF	TGTGCCAGCTCAGCCTACAGGGACCACGAGCAGTACTTC	-	-	TRBV18	TRBJ2-7
CASSLGLANQETQYF	TGTGCCAGCAGCTTGGGACTAGCAAATCAAGAGACCCAGTACTTC	-	TRBD2	TRBV7-2	TRBJ2-5
CASSPRTGQTEAFF	TGTGCCAGCAGCCCAAGGACAGGGCAGACTGAAGCTTTCTTT	-	TRBD1	TRBV11-3	TRBJ1-1
CATSRDRTNTGELFF	TGTGCCACCAGCAGAGATAGGACAAACACCGGGGAGCTGTTTTTT	-	-	TRBV15	TRBJ2-2
CASTTGTQLPYEQYF	TGTGCCAGCACCACCGGGACACAACTACCCTACGAGCAGTACTTC	-	-	TRBV5-4	TRBJ2-7
CAISEVAGDWGTQYF	TGTGCCATCAGTGAGGTAGCGGGGGACTGGGGGACCCAGTACTTC	-	TRBD2	TRBV10-3	TRBJ2-5
CASSFQGTYEQYF	TGTGCCAGCAGTTTCCAGGGAACCTACGAGCAGTACTTC	-	-	TRBV27	TRBJ2-7
CASSYQGQPQHF	TGTGCCAGCAGTTACCAGGGTCAGCCCCAGCATTTT	-	-	TRBV6-6	TRBJ1-5
CASSLSNTINTEAFF	TGTGCCAGCAGCTTAAGTAACACAATAAACACTGAAGCTTTCTTT	-	-	TRBV7-2	TRBJ1-1
CASSARDRNSPLHF	TGTGCCAGCAGTGCCCGGGACAGAAATTCACCCCTCCACTTT	-	TRBD1	TRBV6-1	TRBJ1-6
CASSQEGRGLHYGYTF	TGCGCCAGCAGCCAAGAAGGTCGGGGGTTGCACTATGGCTACACCTTC	-	-	TRBV4-3	TRBJ1-2
CASSLSRGAEAFF	TGTGCCAGCAGTCTATCGCGGGGCGCTGAAGCTTTCTTT	-	-	TRBV6-5	TRBJ1-1
CASSLSRTGHPQHF	TGTGCCAGCAGCTTAAGCCGGACAGGGCACCCCCAGCATTTT	-	TRBD1	TRBV7-2	TRBJ1-5
CASSFPGQGHYGYTF	TGTGCCAGCAGCTTTCCGGGACAGGGACACTATGGCTACACCTTC	-	TRBD1	TRBV5-6	TRBJ1-2
CAISEFRGPLHF	TGTGCCATCAGTGAGTTTCGGGGACCCCTCCACTTT	once	-	TRBV10-3	TRBJ1-6
CASSATSLQETQYF	TGTGCCAGCAGCGCGACTAGCCTCCAAGAGACCCAGTACTTC	-	TRBD2	TRBV9	TRBJ2-5
CASSPPYDF	TGTGCCAGCTCCCCCCCCTATGACTTC	-	-	TRBV6-6	TRBJ1-2
CASSFRDRSYEQYF	TGTGCCAGCAGCTTCCGGGACAGATCCTACGAGCAGTACTTC	-	TRBD1	TRBV9	TRBJ2-7
CASSLEPRYGYTF	TGCGCCAGCAGCTTGGAGCCTCGGTATGGCTACACCTTC	-	-	TRBV5-1	TRBJ1-2
CASRSGGAGELFF	TGTGCCAGCAGGAGCGGAGGAGCCGGGGAGCTGTTTTTT	-	-	TRBV7-2	TRBJ2-2
CASSYQTGTGANVLTF	TGTGCCAGCAGTTACCAAACAGGGACTGGGGCCAACGTCCTGACTTTC	-	-	TRBV6-5	TRBJ2-6
CASSFDGGPTDTQYF	TGTGCCAGCAGCTTTGATGGGGGCCCTACAGATACGCAGTATTTT	-	-	TRBV5-4	TRBJ2-3
CASSQAWGQAGGTQYF	TGCGCCAGCAGCCAAGCATGGGGACAGGCGGGTGGGACCCAGTACTTC	-	TRBD1	TRBV4-3	TRBJ2-5
CAWSPGWNEQFF	TGTGCCTGGAGTCCAGGCTGGAATGAGCAGTTCTTC	-	-	TRBV30	TRBJ2-1
CASSFQGYKNTEAFF	TGTGCCAGCAGTTTCCAGGGATACAAGAACACTGAAGCTTTCTTT	-	-	TRBV6-5	TRBJ1-1
CASSRSQGGYQPQHF	TGTGCCAGCAGCCGTTCTCAGGGGGGCTATCAGCCCCAGCATTTT	-	TRBD1	TRBV7-2	TRBJ1-5
CASSPRRPGTGAGYTF	TGTGCCAGCAGCCCACGACGTCCCGGGACAGGGGCAGGCTACACCTTC	-	TRBD1	TRBV9	TRBJ1-2
CASSYQTGPGNTIYF	TGTGCCAGCAGTTACCAGACAGGGCCCGGAAACACCATATATTTT	-	TRBD1	TRBV6-5	TRBJ1-3
CASSQDVGRGSGANVLTF	TGCGCCAGCAGCCAAGATGTGGGCAGGGGATCTGGGGCCAACGTCCTGACTTTC	-	-	TRBV4-3	TRBJ2-6
CASSESLRRQGTRSGNTIYF	TGCGCCAGCAGTGAGAGCTTAAGGAGACAGGGGACACGCTCTGGAAACACCATATATTTT	-	TRBD1	TRBV10-2	TRBJ1-3
CASSEWTAYTF	TGTGCCAGCAGTGAATGGACAGCTTACACCTTC	-	-	TRBV25-1	TRBJ1-2
CASSQRGQGAEQYF	TGTGCCAGCAGCCAGAGGGGGCAGGGAGCCGAGCAGTACTTC	-	TRBD1	TRBV6-5	TRBJ2-7
CASSPRRSAGQGDYGYTF	TGTGCCAGCAGCCCACGGAGAAGTGCGGGACAGGGTGACTATGGCTACACCTTC	-	TRBD1	TRBV7-2	TRBJ1-2
CAISEYRGLGETQYF	TGTGCCATCAGTGAGTATCGGGGACTAGGAGAGACCCAGTACTTC	-	TRBD2	TRBV10-3	TRBJ2-5
CASSLGGGQETQYF	TGTGCCAGCAGCTTAGGCGGGGGGCAAGAGACCCAGTACTTC	-	TRBD2	TRBV7-3	TRBJ2-5
CATKRDLNTEAFF	TGTGCCACCAAGCGGGATCTGAACACTGAAGCTTTCTTT	-	-	TRBV7-9	TRBJ1-1
CAISHTGDNYGYTF	TGTGCCATCAGTCATACAGGGGATAACTATGGCTACACCTTC	once	TRBD1	TRBV10-3	TRBJ1-2
CASSKGWRGGKSNTEAFF	TGTGCCAGCAGCAAAGGGTGGAGGGGGGGCAAGTCGAACACTGAAGCTTTCTTT	-	-	TRBV21-1	TRBJ1-1
CASSRGQTTGELFF	TGTGCCAGCAGCCGCGGCCAGACCACCGGGGAGCTGTTTTTT	-	-	TRBV6-5	TRBJ2-2
CAWTVSGNTIYF	TGTGCCTGGACAGTCTCTGGAAACACCATATATTTT	-	-	TRBV30	TRBJ1-3
CASSLVQLDTQYF	TGTGCCAGCAGCTTAGTACAGTTAGATACGCAGTATTTT	-	-	TRBV7-9	TRBJ2-3
CASSIMAGAADTQYF	TGTGCCAGTAGTATAATGGCAGGGGCCGCAGATACGCAGTATTTT	-	-	TRBV19	TRBJ2-3